A single sample is the source of the 28 T cell receptor beta chains below, sequenced in a study of T cells after yellow fever vaccination. TCRdb processed the 5' RACE reads anew with MiXCR; each CDR3 protein has one entry. The sample carries about 330,000 distinct CDR3 sequences, roughly 7.5% recorded once. The sample in question was PBMCs, obtained around 45 days after the first yellow fever vaccination. All receptors derive from a man aged 18 to 29 who received the YFV17D yellow fever vaccine.

This clonotype was picked up a small number of times. V usage is TRBV5-6 and J usage is TRBJ1-1; the D gene is possibly TRBD1 (6 bases). This CDR3 comprises 15 residues. Per germline, CDR1 SGHDT and CDR2 YYEEEE. Trimming took 4 bases from V and 0 from J, leaving 13 bases between them. The DNA for the CDR3 is TGTGCCAGCAGCCTCGTCGACAGGATGAACACTGAAGCTTTCTTT. It yields the protein CASSLVDRMNTEAFF.

This clonotype occurred many times. Germline is not matched at one junction end, which may reflect a read error. The rearrangement joins TRBV5-1 to TRBJ2-5, with D possibly being TRBD1 or TRBD2 (5 bases each). This CDR3 comprises 14 residues. The germline gives CDR1 SGHRS, CDR2 YFSETQ. Here the CDR3 reads CASSLGTSQETQYF. The CDR3 DNA follows: TGTGCCAGCAGCTTGGGGACGTCGCAAGAGACCCAGTACTTC.

This clonotype has more than one count but fewer than ten. The genes are TRBV7-2 and TRBJ2-3, with 8 bases that match TRBD2. CDR3 length: 15 amino acids. Germline V gene data show CDR1 as SGHTA and CDR2 as FQGNSA. Germline trimming cut 8 bases from V and 3 bases from J; bases unmatched to any gene: 10. Here the CDR3 DNA reads TGTGCCAGCTGCTGGGCGGGGGGATATACAGATACGCAGTATTTT. Encoded protein: CASCWAGGYTDTQYF.

In this sample, this clonotype turned up a few times. The chain employs TRBV20-1 and TRBJ2-7; D gene uncertain. Germline-derived CDR1 and CDR2 are DFQATT and SNEGSKA (reference sequence). Trimming removed 8 bases from V and 2 bases from J, with 16 bases in between. This CDR3 comprises 13 residues. CDR3 DNA sequence: TGCAGTACCCTCAACGAGCAGACCTACGAGCAGTACTTC. Translating gives CSTLNEQTYEQYF.

This clonotype occurred a few times. CDR3 amino acids: CSARGGTSGGYEQYV. The CDR3 DNA follows: TGCAGTGCCAGGGGTGGGACTAGCGGGGGCTACGAGCAGTACGTC. The chain employs TRBV20-1 and TRBJ2-7, with TRBD2 matching over 14 bases. This CDR3 spans 15 amino acids. Germline values: CDR1 DFQATT, CDR2 SNEGSKA (reference sequence). J was trimmed by 3 bases and V by 6 bases; bases with no gene match: 7.

This clonotype was counted a few times. The rearrangement links TRBV4-3 to TRBJ2-3; 11 nucleotides agree with TRBD2. The CDR3 is 17 amino acids. V shed 4 bases and J 2 bases; nucleotides not matched to a gene: 8. Looked up from germline, CDR1 is LGHNA and CDR2 is YSLEER. CDR3 region: CASSRLLAGGPTDTQYF. The CDR3 DNA is TGCGCCAGCAGCCGCCTGCTAGCGGGGGGTCCCACAGATACGCAGTATTTT.

This clonotype has a handful of counts. The chain carries TRBV19 and TRBJ2-7; tentative D call: TRBD1 (5 bases). CDR3 size: 14 residues. V was cut by 1 base and J by 0 bases, with 7 bases left in between. Germline lookup yields CDR1 LNHDA and CDR2 SQIVND (reference sequence). CDR3 in DNA: TGTGCCAGTAGTATAGTAGGGGCCTCCTACGAGCAGTACTTC. Amino acids: CASSIVGASYEQYF.

This chain joins TRBV12-3 or TRBV12-4 and TRBJ1-5; weak D call: TRBD1 (6 bases). V lost 5 bases and J lost 0, with 17 bases in between. The CDR3 contains 17 residues. This CDR3 reads CASSPHLVRGSNQPQHF. Here the CDR3 DNA reads TGTGCCAGCAGTCCCCATCTCGTCAGGGGTAGCAATCAGCCCCAGCATTTT.

In its sample, this clonotype was seen a few times. The chain joins TRBV6-1 to TRBJ1-4, with 11 bases identical to TRBD1. CDR1 and CDR2 (germline): MNHNS, SASEGT. Trimming cost V 5 bases and J 7 bases; bases outside gene matches: 6. There are 15 residues in the CDR3. The CDR3 DNA reads as TGTGCCAGCAGTCAAGGCGGGACAGGGGGTGAAAAACTGTTTTTT. This gives the protein CASSQGGTGGEKLFF.

This clonotype was counted only a few times. The rearrangement uses TRBV9 and TRBJ1-4; tentative D call: TRBD1 (6 bases). This CDR3 is built from 15 residues. CDR1 is SGDLS and CDR2 is YYNGEE in the germline V gene. Trimming took off 0 bases at V and 3 bases at J, with 9 bases between the two ends. CDR3 protein: CASSVEAGANEKLFF. The CDR3 region has the DNA TGTGCCAGCAGCGTAGAGGCAGGGGCTAATGAAAAACTGTTTTTT.

The chain links TRBV20-1 to TRBJ2-7, with 10 bases lining up with TRBD1. The trim removed 6 bases at V and 1 base at J, leaving 15 bases unmatched. The CDR3 contains 17 residues. The germline gives CDR1 DFQATT, CDR2 SNEGSKA (reference sequence). The CDR3 nucleotides are TGCAGTGCCCTCCCCCTAGACAGGGGGCGACGGTCCTACGAGCAGTACGTC. Its protein is CSALPLDRGRRSYEQYV.

Regarding this clonotype: At one boundary the junction diverges from the germline segment, which might be a read error. This chain uses TRBV12-3 or TRBV12-4 with TRBJ1-1; tentative D call: TRBD1 (6 bases). The CDR3 has 14 residues. The CDR3 coding sequence is TGTGCCAGCAGTCCACAGGGAGGATACTCTGAAGCTTACTTT. Amino acid sequence: CASSPQGGYSEAYF.

This clonotype showed up just a few times. The chain combines TRBV10-3 with TRBJ2-2; D is possibly TRBD1 (6 bases). From germline, CDR1 is ENHRY and CDR2 SYGVKD. This CDR3 region has 14 residues. V dropped 6 bases and J dropped 5 bases, with 13 bases sitting between them. CDR3 amino acids: CAIRGQGRTGELFF. Written as DNA, the CDR3 is TGTGCCATCAGGGGGCAGGGGCGGACCGGGGAGCTGTTTTTT.

The gene calls are TRBV6-1 and TRBJ2-4, with 8 positions matching TRBD2. Germline V gives CDR1 MNHNS, CDR2 SASEGT. Trimming took 6 bases from V and 0 from J; bases not matched to a gene: 4. This CDR3 is built from 15 residues. The CDR3 DNA reads TGTGCCAGCAGCCGTAGCGGGGTAGCCAAAAACATTCAGTACTTC. Translating gives CASSRSGVAKNIQYF.

This sequence joins TRBV5-4 and TRBJ2-3; TRBD2 matches at 7 bases. This CDR3 spans 15 amino acids. V gave up 4 bases and J gave up 2 bases; unmatched junction bases: 7. Per the germline V gene, CDR1 is SGHNT and CDR2 is YYREEE (reference sequence). The CDR3 DNA reads as TGTGCCAGCAGCGGACGAGCGGGGCCCACAGATACGCAGTATTTT. Protein product: CASSGRAGPTDTQYF.

The chain joins TRBV27 to TRBJ2-2; possibly TRBD1 for D (6 bases). Trimming took off 7 bases at V and 8 bases at J, with 11 bases between the two ends. CDR3 size: 12 residues. Per germline, CDR1 MNHEY and CDR2 SMNVEV (reference sequence). The chain's CDR3 is CASMGARGELFF. CDR3 bases: TGTGCCAGCATGGGGGCTCGAGGGGAGCTGTTTTTT.

This sequence joins TRBV6-1 and TRBJ2-4, with D possibly TRBD1 on 5 matching bases. Trimming removed 0 bases at V and 6 bases at J, with 6 bases between. Per germline, CDR1 MNHNS and CDR2 SASEGT. The CDR3 is 13 amino acids. For the CDR3, the DNA is TGTGCCAGCAGTGAAGCGCAGGGAAACATTCAGTACTTC. This encodes CASSEAQGNIQYF.

The rearrangement joins TRBV3-1 to TRBJ2-1; tentatively, D is TRBD2 (7 bases). CDR3 length: 15 amino acids. V was pared by 4 bases and J by 1 base, with 11 bases between. Germline V gene lookup returns CDR1 LGHDT and CDR2 YNNKEL (reference sequence). CDR3 in amino acids: CASSPRGASYNEQFF. The CDR3 DNA reads TGTGCCAGCAGCCCCCGGGGGGCATCCTACAATGAGCAGTTCTTC.

This clonotype has just a few counts. The rearrangement links TRBV7-9 to TRBJ2-1; 7 bases match TRBD1. The length of the CDR3 is 15 residues. CDR1 and CDR2 (germline): SEHNR, FQNEAQ (reference sequence). The trim removed 5 bases at V and 14 bases at J, leaving 18 bases unmatched. CDR3 residues: CASSPQGERSWVEFF. For the CDR3, the DNA is TGTGCCAGCAGCCCCCAGGGGGAGCGGTCTTGGGTAGAGTTCTTC.

The table lists this clonotype with a few counts. This chain joins TRBV10-3 and TRBJ1-3, with D possibly being TRBD1 (6 bases). This CDR3 comprises 19 residues. V lost 9 bases and J 2 bases, leaving 29 bases between the germline ends. The germline V gene encodes CDR1 ENHRY and CDR2 SYGVKD. The CDR3 nucleotides read TGTGCCATTCCTCAAACAGGGCCCACCGGGGATTTGACTGGAAACACCATATATTTT. This encodes CAIPQTGPTGDLTGNTIYF.

This clonotype was picked up many times. The chain uses TRBV13 and TRBJ2-5; TRBD2 aligns across 13 bases. Germline trimming cut 6 bases from V and 5 bases from J; bases unmatched to any gene: 3. The CDR3 is 14 amino acids. The V gene's germline CDR1 is PRHDT and CDR2 FYEKMQ (reference sequence). The chain's CDR3 is CASRTSGGLETQYF. The DNA for the CDR3 is TGTGCCAGCAGGACTAGCGGGGGGCTCGAGACCCAGTACTTC.

The sample holds a few counts of this clonotype. This rearrangement joins TRBV7-8 to TRBJ2-7, with TRBD1 matching 7 bases. Trimming cost V 8 bases and J 2 bases; bases outside gene matches: 9. The CDR3 covers 14 residues. The germline V gene encodes CDR1 SGHVS and CDR2 FQNEAQ. The CDR3 spells CASQGDSATYEQYF. The CDR3 bases are TGTGCCAGCCAGGGGGACAGCGCAACCTACGAGCAGTACTTC.

V gene TRBV29-1 combines with J gene TRBJ1-2; perhaps TRBD1 as D (6 bases). The CDR3 runs 14 residues. CDR1 and CDR2 from the germline V gene are SQVTM and ANQGSEA. V was clipped by 0 bases and J by 4 bases, with 12 bases between them. The CDR3 region is CSVEEQGGTYGYTF. In DNA form, the CDR3 reads TGCAGCGTTGAAGAACAGGGTGGGACCTATGGCTACACCTTC.

The V call is TRBV19, the J call TRBJ1-1; D is possibly TRBD1 (6 bases). The CDR3 is 16 amino acids. Germline V gene sequence: CDR1 LNHDA, CDR2 SQIVND (reference sequence). The ends were cut back, 7 bases at V and 0 bases at J, with 18 bases in the middle. DNA of the CDR3: TGTGCCAGTACCCCGTTTGGGGGCCTGGTGAACACTGAAGCTTTCTTT. It specifies CASTPFGGLVNTEAFF. The whole variable domain, filled in from reference TRBV19 and TRBJ1-1, reads DGGITQSPKYLFRKEGQNVTLSCEQNLNHDAMYWYRQDPGQGLRLIYYSQIVNDFQKGDIAEGYSVSREKKESFPLTVTSAQKNPTAFYLCASTPFGGLVNTEAFFGQGTRLTVV.

This clonotype was recorded a few times. The gene calls are TRBV7-9 and TRBJ2-3, with D uncertain. This CDR3 comprises 15 residues. The germline gives CDR1 SEHNR, CDR2 FQNEAQ (reference sequence). The V and J ends lost 5 bases and 0 bases respectively, with 12 bases between them. CDR3 sequence reads: CASSRPSSSTDTQYF. The CDR3 region has the DNA TGTGCCAGCAGCCGACCCAGTTCTAGCACAGATACGCAGTATTTT.

The chain couples TRBV29-1 to TRBJ1-3; TRBD1 is a possible D gene (5 bases). CDR3 size: 14 residues. V lost 4 bases and J lost 0, with 10 bases in between. Germline assignment: CDR1 SQVTM and CDR2 ANQGSEA. DNA of the CDR3: TGCAGCGTTGTCCAGGGAGTCTCTGGAAACACCATATATTTT. This sequence encodes CSVVQGVSGNTIYF. Together with reference TRBV29-1 and TRBJ1-3, the CDR3 gives the full variable domain: SAVISQKPSRDICQRGTSLTIQCQVDSQVTMMFWYRQQPGQSLTLIATANQGSEATYESGFVIDKFPISRPNLTFSTLTVSNMSPEDSSIYLCSVVQGVSGNTIYFGEGSWLTVV.

This clonotype was seen only a few times. The rearrangement joins TRBV28 to TRBJ1-5; 7 nucleotides match TRBD1. Germline CDR1 is MDHEN and CDR2 is SYDVKM. CDR3 length: 13 amino acids. With 8 bases clipped from V and 3 bases from J, the junction kept 4 bases outside the gene matches. CDR3 loop: CASRQGTNQPQHF. The CDR3 bases are TGTGCCAGCCGACAGGGTACCAATCAGCCCCAGCATTTT.

A few counts support this clonotype. This rearrangement joins TRBV7-9 to TRBJ2-7; 8 bases are a match to TRBD1. V lost 0 bases to trimming and J lost 6 bases; unmatched junction nucleotides: 7. The CDR3 is 15 residues long. Germline lookup yields CDR1 SEHNR and CDR2 FQNEAQ (reference sequence). The CDR3 loop reads CASSLAGQGTSEQYF. Written as DNA, the CDR3 is TGTGCCAGCAGCTTAGCAGGACAGGGAACCTCCGAGCAGTACTTC. Filled out from reference TRBV7-9 and TRBJ2-7, the complete variable domain reads DTGVSQNPRHKITKRGQNVTFRCDPISEHNRLYWYRQTLGQGPEFLTYFQNEAQLEKSRLLSDRFSAERPKGSFSTLEIQRTEQGDSAMYLCASSLAGQGTSEQYFGPGTRLTVT.